The 17 T cell receptor beta chains listed next were all sequenced from one sample in a study of blood T cell repertoires in COVID-19. Data came from immunoSEQ multiplex PCR; TCRdb stores just in-frame clones and leaves some out. The sample has 150,000 to 200,000 clones; 80% to 90% are singletons. Sequencing was done on a sample of peripheral blood. Every receptor here comes from a man aged 35-49 years with acute or convalescent COVID-19.

The chain is built from TRBV2 and TRBJ1-6, with 9 bases lining up with TRBD1. Germline values: CDR1 SNHLY, CDR2 FYNNEI. Trimming at V came to 3 bases and at J to 8 bases, leaving 8 bases not matched to a gene. The CDR3 totals 16 residues. CDR3 sequence: CASSDLGQGFYSPLHF. The CDR3 bases are TGTGCCAGCAGTGATCTGGGACAGGGATTCTATTCACCCCTCCACTTT.

J is TRBJ2-7 and V is TRBV27; D ambiguous. Trimming shortened V by 0 bases and J by 5 bases, and 11 bases separated the two germline ends. This CDR3 spans 14 amino acids. Germline values: CDR1 MNHEY, CDR2 SMNVEV (reference sequence). DNA for the CDR3: TGTGCCAGCAGTTTATCGCCCCTTCAGAACGAGCAGTACTTC. Protein sequence: CASSLSPLQNEQYF.

A word on this clone: Within the sample, other DNA sequences also encode this same CDR3. This chain connects TRBV18 to TRBJ1-2; no clear D gene. The CDR3 length is 13 residues. CDR1 KGHSH and CDR2 LQKENI come from the germline V gene. The V end lost 1 base, the J end lost 6 bases, and 9 bases lay between the germline ends. CDR3 sequence reads: CASSPRGGDGYTF. CDR3 in DNA: TGTGCCAGCTCACCACGGGGAGGAGATGGCTACACCTTC.

The chain employs TRBV6-5 and TRBJ1-2, with D possibly being TRBD1 (5 bases). The CDR3 runs to 12 residues. V shed 11 bases and J shed 7 bases, with 17 bases lying between them. Per the germline V gene, CDR1 is MNHEY and CDR2 is SVGAGI. The chain's CDR3 is CAWGSAVVGYTF. The CDR3 coding sequence is TGTGCCTGGGGCAGTGCCGTTGTTGGCTACACCTTC.

V usage is TRBV29-1 and J usage is TRBJ2-7, with TRBD2 matching 8 bases. J was trimmed by 3 bases and V by 7 bases; bases with no gene match: 2. Germline V lookup: CDR1 SQVTM, CDR2 ANQGSEA. The CDR3 sequence is 11 residues long. The CDR3, as DNA: TGCAGCGCGGGGGGGGGCTACGAGCAGTACTTC. It encodes CSAGGGYEQYF.

The chain combines TRBV11-2 with TRBJ1-4; possibly TRBD1 for D (6 bases). This CDR3 spans 14 amino acids. Germline CDR1 SGHAT, CDR2 FQNNGV. V lost 4 bases and J 5 bases, leaving 11 bases between the germline ends. The CDR3, as DNA: TGTGCCAGCAGCTGGACAGAGAGCAATGAAAAACTGTTTTTT. Its protein product is CASSWTESNEKLFF.

The rearrangement joins TRBV10-3 to TRBJ1-4; weak D call: TRBD1 (5 bases). This CDR3 has 12 amino acids. Germline V gene sequence: CDR1 ENHRY, CDR2 SYGVKD. V was shortened by 10 bases and J by 5 bases, with 11 bases between the two germline ends. CDR3 protein: CATSRGNEKLFF. The CDR3, as DNA: TGTGCCACCTCTAGGGGAAATGAAAAACTGTTTTTT.

The chain uses TRBV10-3 and TRBJ2-5; 9 nucleotides align to TRBD1. The CDR3 totals 13 residues. V dropped 7 bases and J dropped 7; count of bases not matched to a gene: 7. In germline, CDR1 is ENHRY, CDR2 SYGVKD. In DNA form, the CDR3 reads TGTGCCATCACCGAGACAGGGGGGGGGACCCAGTACTTC. Protein product: CAITETGGGTQYF.

The gene calls are TRBV9 and TRBJ2-2; 11 positions agree with TRBD1. Trimming at V came to 6 bases and at J to 6 bases, leaving 13 bases not matched to a gene. Per the germline V gene, CDR1 is SGDLS and CDR2 is YYNGEE. The CDR3 has 17 amino acids. The CDR3 spells CASTAPPGQGAPGELFF. The CDR3 DNA reads TGTGCCAGCACCGCCCCCCCAGGACAGGGGGCGCCCGGGGAGCTGTTTTTT. Complete variable domain (other parts from reference TRBV9 and TRBJ2-2): DSGVTQTPKHLITATGQRVTLRCSPRSGDLSVYWYQQSLDQGLQFLIQYYNGEERAKGNILERFSAQQFPDLHSELNLSSLELGDSALYFCASTAPPGQGAPGELFFGEGSRLTVL.

The chain links TRBV27 to TRBJ2-5, with 7 nucleotides matching TRBD1. CDR3 size: 15 residues. From germline, CDR1 is MNHEY and CDR2 SMNVEV (reference sequence). V shed 6 bases and J 2 bases; nucleotides not matched to a gene: 9. For the CDR3, the DNA is TGTGCCAGCAGCCCAGACAGGGCTTATCAAGAGACCCAGTACTTC. Protein product: CASSPDRAYQETQYF.

J is TRBJ2-5 and V is TRBV28; 7 bases match TRBD1. CDR3 length: 17 amino acids. With 5 bases clipped from V and 5 bases from J, the junction kept 17 bases outside the gene matches. Germline V gene sequence: CDR1 MDHEN, CDR2 SYDVKM. The chain's CDR3 is CASSPSRTGQIKETQYF. The CDR3 coding sequence is TGTGCCAGCAGTCCGTCCAGGACAGGCCAGATTAAGGAGACCCAGTACTTC.

This clone was recorded once. The rearrangement uses TRBV9 and TRBJ2-1; 11 bases map to TRBD2. The CDR3 length is 15 residues. The germline V gene has CDR1 SGDLS and CDR2 YYNGEE. Unmatched junction bases numbered 5, after V lost 0 bases and J lost 9 bases. CDR3: CASSVATSGGAEQFF. The CDR3 DNA sequence: TGTGCCAGCAGCGTAGCAACTAGCGGGGGCGCTGAGCAGTTCTTC.

The gene calls are TRBV27 and TRBJ2-1; D is unclear. The length of the CDR3 is 14 residues. Trimming took off 3 bases at V and 6 bases at J, with 12 bases between the two ends. The V gene's germline CDR1 is MNHEY and CDR2 SMNVEV (reference sequence). DNA for the CDR3: TGTGCCAGCAGTTTGTTCCCTATACTCAATGAGCAGTTCTTC. Its translation is CASSLFPILNEQFF.

This clone has a handful of counts. The gene calls are TRBV7-8 and TRBJ1-1; no reliable D call. CDR1 and CDR2 (germline): SGHVS, FQNEAQ. Trimming removed 6 bases from V and 5 bases from J, with 13 bases in between. CDR3 size: 13 residues. This CDR3 is CASSLNRETEAFF. Written as DNA, the CDR3 is TGTGCCAGCAGTCTAAATCGGGAGACTGAAGCTTTCTTT. Filled out from reference TRBV7-8 and TRBJ1-1, the complete variable domain reads GAGVSQSPRYKVAKRGQDVALRCDPISGHVSLFWYQQALGQGPEFLTYFQNEAQLDKSGLPSDRFFAERPEGSVSTLKIQRTQQEDSAVYLCASSLNRETEAFFGQGTRLTVV.

Here the CDR3 DNA reads TGTGCCAGCAGCCGAGACGGTCAGCCCCAGCATTTT. Its translation: CASSRDGQPQHF. The J gene is TRBJ1-5, the V gene TRBV3-1 (or the pseudogene TRBV3-2), with no clear D. This CDR3 spans 12 amino acids. V shed 4 bases and J shed 6 bases, with 7 bases lying between them. Germline V gene lookup returns CDR1 LGHDT and CDR2 YNNKEL (reference sequence).

The chain recombines TRBV19 with TRBJ1-1; D possibly corresponds to TRBD1 (6 bases). Germline V CDR1 and CDR2: LNHDA, SQIVND (reference sequence). The CDR3 spans 12 residues. The ends were cut back, 4 bases at V and 11 bases at J, with 14 bases in the middle. CDR3 in DNA: TGTGCCAGTAGTACAGGGGTCCCCTCGGCTTTCTTT. Amino acid sequence: CASSTGVPSAFF. Using reference TRBV19 and TRBJ1-1 for the parts outside the CDR3, the full variable domain is DGGITQSPKYLFRKEGQNVTLSCEQNLNHDAMYWYRQDPGQGLRLIYYSQIVNDFQKGDIAEGYSVSREKKESFPLTVTSAQKNPTAFYLCASSTGVPSAFFGQGTRLTVV.

The chain recombines TRBV7-2 with TRBJ2-1; no reliable D call. The V end was cut by 5 bases, the J end by 8 bases, with 10 bases between. The CDR3 contains 12 residues. Germline values: CDR1 SGHTA, CDR2 FQGNSA. As DNA, the CDR3 is TGTGCCAGCAGCCGAGACGAGGATGAGCAGTTCTTC. Translated, it gives CASSRDEDEQFF.